This T cell receptor beta chain was sequenced during a study of CD8 T cells in ankylosing spondylitis. This clonotype was seen a handful of times. The CDR3 spans 15 residues. The germline CDR1 and CDR2 sequences are SEHNR and FQNEAQ (reference sequence). Trimming cost V 7 bases and J 4 bases; bases outside gene matches: 11. TCRdb processed the 5' RACE reads anew with MiXCR; each CDR3 protein has one entry. The table shows 160,000 or so distinct CDR3 sequences, with approximately 9% occurring only once. This sequence joins TRBV7-9 and TRBJ2-5; 8 positions match TRBD2. Sequencing was performed on blood, either unsorted or a sorted T cell fraction (not recorded which). This TCR came from a female donor with ankylosing spondylitis or in good health (not recorded which). The CDR3 DNA follows: TGTGCCAGCACCACAGGAGCGGGAGATCTAGAGACCCAGTACTTC. It codes for CASTTGAGDLETQYF.